A single sample is the source of the 28 T cell receptor beta chains below, sequenced in a study of shared clonotypes between healthy human individuals. Generated by immunoSEQ multiplex PCR, the TCRdb table keeps only in-frame clones and is missing some. The sample contains 450,000 to 500,000 clones, roughly 80% of which appear only once. The source material was PBMCs. The receptor set was obtained from a middle-aged woman in good health. Some clones in this sample may be carry-over from other donors' samples.

The chain joins TRBV15 to TRBJ1-4; D is possibly TRBD1 (6 bases). The CDR3 contains 17 residues. CDR1 LNHNV and CDR2 YYDKDF come from the germline V gene (reference sequence). The V end was cut by 4 bases, the J end by 7 bases, with 22 bases between. The CDR3 DNA sequence: TGTGCCACCAGCACTAAAGATCACAGGGTCGAGAGTGAAAAACTGTTTTTT. Amino acids: CATSTKDHRVESEKLFF.

This sequence joins TRBV7-9 and TRBJ1-2; D remains ambiguous. The V gene lost 5 bases and the J gene lost 4 bases, with 11 bases spanning the gap. This CDR3 region has 13 residues. CDR1 is SEHNR, CDR2 FQNEAQ, per germline (reference sequence). The CDR3 protein is CASSPERSYGYTF. The DNA for the CDR3 is TGTGCCAGCAGCCCGGAGCGGAGCTATGGCTACACCTTC.

The rearrangement links TRBV5-1 to TRBJ2-1, with D unclear. Trimming shortened V by 2 bases and J by 5 bases, and 11 bases separated the two germline ends. CDR3 size: 14 residues. Germline V gene data show CDR1 as SGHRS and CDR2 as YFSETQ. As DNA, the CDR3 is TGCGCCAGCAGCTTTTTCTCCTTTGACAATGAGCAGTTCTTC. Translation: CASSFFSFDNEQFF. Variable domain in full (rest from reference TRBV5-1 and TRBJ2-1): KAGVTQTPRYLIKTRGQQVTLSCSPISGHRSVSWYQQTPGQGLQFLFEYFSETQRNKGNFPGRFSGRQFSNSRSEMNVSTLELGDSALYLCASSFFSFDNEQFFGPGTRLTVL.

The chain recombines TRBV19 with TRBJ2-7; TRBD2 agrees at 14 bases. The V gene's germline CDR1 is LNHDA and CDR2 SQIVND (reference sequence). The CDR3 is 16 amino acids. V trimming: 5 bases; J trimming: 3 bases; junction bases outside the gene matches: 6. This CDR3 reads CASSAPGTSGSYEQYF. The DNA of the CDR3 is TGTGCCAGTAGTGCTCCTGGGACTAGCGGGAGCTACGAGCAGTACTTC.

About this clone itself: Germline and junction disagree at one end, which may indicate a read error. The identical CDR3 is also encoded by other nucleotide sequences in the sample. V gene TRBV6-5 combines with J gene TRBJ2-7; D may be TRBD2 (6 bases). The CDR3 consists of 14 residues. Germline lookup yields CDR1 MNHEY and CDR2 SVGAGI. The CDR3 region is CASSYDPGAYEQYF. The CDR3 nucleotides are TGCGCCAGCAGTTACGATCCGGGGGCCTACGAGCAGTACTTC.

This clone is a singleton in its sample. The chain uses TRBV6-5 and TRBJ1-1; tentatively, D is TRBD1 (5 bases). Germline V CDR1 and CDR2: MNHEY, SVGAGI. Trimming removed 6 bases at V and 2 bases at J, with 13 bases between. CDR3 length: 14 amino acids. The CDR3 sequence is CASRREGSNTEAFF. As DNA, the CDR3 is TGTGCCAGCAGGAGGGAGGGGAGTAACACTGAAGCTTTCTTT.

The J gene is TRBJ2-7, the V gene TRBV28; TRBD2 matches 10 bases. Per germline, CDR1 MDHEN and CDR2 SYDVKM. The CDR3 is 15 amino acids. V shed 7 bases and J 3 bases; nucleotides not matched to a gene: 9. CDR3 nucleotide sequence: TGTGCCAGCACTATAATTAGCGGGGGGATCTACGAGCAGTACTTC. It translates to CASTIISGGIYEQYF.

The chain links TRBV5-3 to TRBJ2-7, with 12 positions matching TRBD2. TRBV5-3 is assigned to the ORF class and has an uncertain function. J lost 0 bases, V lost 7 bases, and 5 bases had no gene match. The CDR3 covers 15 residues. The CDR3 sequence: CARASGRVPSYEQYF. The CDR3 DNA is TGTGCCAGAGCTAGCGGGAGGGTCCCCTCCTACGAGCAGTACTTC.

V usage is TRBV4-1 and J usage is TRBJ2-2, with D possibly being TRBD2 (6 bases). The ends were cut back, 3 bases at V and 6 bases at J, with 14 bases in the middle. This CDR3 contains 15 residues. Germline-derived CDR1 and CDR2 are MGHRA and YSYEKL. CDR3 in amino acids: CASSHGGRPAGELFF. Here the CDR3 DNA reads TGCGCCAGCAGCCACGGGGGACGTCCCGCCGGGGAGCTGTTTTTT.

This clone was seen only a few times. The V call is TRBV9, the J call TRBJ2-3; 8 bases match TRBD2. Germline V lookup: CDR1 SGDLS, CDR2 YYNGEE. The CDR3 extends over 16 amino acids. Trimming took 6 bases from V and 1 from J; bases not matched to a gene: 10. This CDR3 reads CASTPPGLEGTDTQYF. DNA for the CDR3: TGTGCCAGCACGCCGCCGGGACTAGAGGGCACAGATACGCAGTATTTT.

The chain joins TRBV10-3 to TRBJ2-1; 7 bases are a match to TRBD2. J gave up 8 bases and V 5 bases, and 6 bases lay outside the gene matches. CDR3 length equals 13 residues. The germline V gene has CDR1 ENHRY and CDR2 SYGVKD. As DNA, the CDR3 is TGTGCCATCAGTAGCGGGAAAGAAGATGAGCAGTTCTTC. Translating gives CAISSGKEDEQFF.

V gene TRBV28 combines with J gene TRBJ1-2; D is unresolved. Trimming left V 6 bases short and J 7 bases short, with 21 bases between. CDR3 length: 15 amino acids. The germline V gene encodes CDR1 MDHEN and CDR2 SYDVKM. The CDR3 bases are TGTGCCAGCAGAGGTGGGATAGCACGGATGGGTGGCTACACCTTC. The encoded protein is CASRGGIARMGGYTF.

By share of the sample, this clone is medium-sized. The identical CDR3 is also encoded by other nucleotide sequences in the sample. The chain couples TRBV7-9 to TRBJ2-5; no definite D call. The V and J ends lost 0 bases and 5 bases respectively, with 4 bases between them. CDR3 length: 12 residues. CDR1 and CDR2 (germline): SEHNR, FQNEAQ (reference sequence). CDR3 amino acids: CASSLAIETQYF. The CDR3 DNA sequence: TGTGCCAGCAGCTTAGCGATCGAGACCCAGTACTTC. The variable domain in full, with the rest retrieved from reference TRBV7-9 and TRBJ2-5, is DTGVSQNPRHKITKRGQNVTFRCDPISEHNRLYWYRQTLGQGPEFLTYFQNEAQLEKSRLLSDRFSAERPKGSFSTLEIQRTEQGDSAMYLCASSLAIETQYFGPGTRLLVL.

The chain carries TRBV10-2 and TRBJ1-3; 7 bases align to TRBD1. The CDR3 is made up of 14 amino acids. Germline-derived CDR1 and CDR2 are WSHSY and SAAADI. V was pared by 8 bases and J by 4 bases, with 8 bases of the junction left unmatched. The DNA for the CDR3 is TGCGCCAGCGGGAGAGGGGGCTACGGAAACACCATATATTTT. This codes for CASGRGGYGNTIYF.

The chain is built from TRBV7-9 and TRBJ2-7, with D possibly TRBD2 on 6 matching bases. CDR1 and CDR2 (germline): SEHNR, FQNEAQ (reference sequence). This CDR3 region has 13 residues. The germline V and J ends were trimmed by 3 bases and 0 bases, with 6 bases remaining between them. The CDR3 bases are TGTGCCAGCAGCTTGGGACTCTCCTACGAGCAGTACTTC. Amino acids: CASSLGLSYEQYF.

This chain links TRBV28 with TRBJ2-5, with 7 positions matching TRBD1. This CDR3 spans 16 amino acids. Germline values: CDR1 MDHEN, CDR2 SYDVKM. Trimming at V came to 5 bases and at J to 0 bases, leaving 9 bases not matched to a gene. The CDR3 region is CASSPRQGGNQETQYF. The CDR3 DNA is TGTGCCAGCAGTCCAAGACAGGGTGGAAACCAAGAGACCCAGTACTTC.

The chain is built from TRBV5-1 and TRBJ2-1; 10 nucleotides align to TRBD2. Germline V gives CDR1 SGHRS, CDR2 YFSETQ. V lost 4 bases and J lost 7; bases outside the gene matches: 8. The CDR3 sequence is 15 residues long. The CDR3 bases are TGCGCCAGCAGCATATCTAGCGGGAGTTTTAATGAGCAGTTCTTC. Protein product: CASSISSGSFNEQFF.

The rearrangement uses TRBV7-3 and TRBJ2-1; D not resolved. V was cut by 5 bases and J by 0 bases, with 11 bases left in between. The germline CDR1 and CDR2 sequences are SGHTA and FQGTGA. The CDR3 runs 15 residues. The CDR3 spells CASSERQSSYNEQFF. The DNA for the CDR3 is TGTGCCAGCAGCGAACGACAAAGCTCCTACAATGAGCAGTTCTTC. The full variable domain, completed using reference TRBV7-3 and TRBJ2-1, is GAGVSQTPSNKVTEKGKYVELRCDPISGHTALYWYRQSLGQGPEFLIYFQGTGAADDSGLPNDRFFAVRPEGSVSTLKIQRTERGDSAVYLCASSERQSSYNEQFFGPGTRLTVL.

This CDR3 is CASSLDGGADTQYF. The CDR3 bases are TGCGCCAGCAGCTTGGATGGCGGTGCAGATACGCAGTATTTT. The chain uses TRBV5-1 and TRBJ2-3; D gene unclear. The CDR3 has 14 residues. Germline CDR1 SGHRS, CDR2 YFSETQ. V was clipped by 0 bases and J by 4 bases, with 9 bases between them.

As for this clone: The sample has other DNA sequences that encode this CDR3 too. The rearrangement links TRBV4-1 to TRBJ2-3; the match to TRBD2 covers 7 bases. The J segment lost 9 bases and the V segment lost 5 bases, leaving 8 bases of the junction unmatched. Germline V gives CDR1 MGHRA, CDR2 YSYEKL. The CDR3 has 13 residues. CDR3 loop: CASSTSGELTQYF. As DNA, the CDR3 is TGCGCCAGCAGCACGAGCGGGGAGTTAACGCAGTATTTT.

The chain combines TRBV9 with TRBJ2-7, with D perhaps assigned TRBD1 or TRBD2 (5 bases each). CDR3 length: 15 residues. From germline, CDR1 is SGDLS and CDR2 YYNGEE. V was cut by 1 base and J by 1 base, with 12 bases left in between. CDR3 nucleotide sequence: TGTGCCAGCAGCGTATCCGGGACGGATTCCTACGAGCAGTACTTC. It translates to CASSVSGTDSYEQYF. Full variable domain (missing parts from reference TRBV9 and TRBJ2-7): DSGVTQTPKHLITATGQRVTLRCSPRSGDLSVYWYQQSLDQGLQFLIQYYNGEERAKGNILERFSAQQFPDLHSELNLSSLELGDSALYFCASSVSGTDSYEQYFGPGTRLTVT.

On this clone: It may be a read error: a sequence one base away is much more abundant. The chain carries TRBV7-2 and TRBJ2-5; 12 bases map to TRBD2. CDR1 and CDR2 from the germline V gene are SGHTA and FQGNSA. The CDR3 covers 14 residues. The junction had 3 bases not matched to a gene; V was cut back by 6 bases and J by 4 bases. The CDR3 sequence: CASRPGLAGETQYF. CDR3 sequence (DNA): TGTGCCAGCAGACCGGGACTAGCGGGAGAGACCCAGTACTTC. The variable domain in full, completed from reference TRBV7-2 and TRBJ2-5, reads GAGVSQSPSNKVTEKGKDVELRCDPISGHTALYWYRQSLGQGLEFLIYFQGNSAPDKSGLPSDRFSAERTGGSVSTLTIQRTQQEDSAVYLCASRPGLAGETQYFGPGTRLLVL.

The rearrangement joins TRBV7-2 to TRBJ2-5; 9 bases fit TRBD2. The J call is doubtful: the DNA matches TRBJ2-7 better. This CDR3 region has 16 residues. Germline V gene data show CDR1 as SGHTA and CDR2 as FQGNSA. The CDR3: CASSSLSGSGSYEQYF. CDR3 nucleotide sequence: TGTGCCAGCAGCTCCCTTAGCGGGAGTGGGTCCTACGAGCAGTACTTC.

V usage is TRBV10-1 and J usage is TRBJ2-7; D is uncertain. Trimming shortened V by 6 bases and J by 2 bases, and 17 bases separated the two germline ends. The CDR3 consists of 15 residues. CDR1 WNHNN and CDR2 SYGVQD come from the germline V gene (reference sequence). The CDR3 is CASSPDISTPYEQYF. As DNA, the CDR3 is TGCGCCAGCAGCCCAGACATTTCTACCCCCTACGAGCAGTACTTC.

Regarding this clone: Different DNA sequences within this sample yield the same CDR3. V and J are TRBV5-1 and TRBJ1-1; 7 bases line up with TRBD1. Germline CDR1 SGHRS, CDR2 YFSETQ. V was clipped by 4 bases and J by 1 base; unmatched bases: 4. The CDR3 is 14 amino acids. Here the CDR3 reads CASSLRTGNTEAFF. Here the CDR3 DNA reads TGCGCCAGCAGCCTTCGGACAGGGAACACTGAAGCTTTCTTT.

The rearrangement joins TRBV28 to TRBJ2-2, with D possibly TRBD2 on 6 matching bases. Per germline, CDR1 MDHEN and CDR2 SYDVKM. This CDR3 has 14 amino acids. With 6 bases removed from V and 6 bases from J, the gap between germline ends came to 14 bases. CDR3 residues: CASSKRAAAGELFF. CDR3 DNA: TGTGCCAGCAGCAAGCGGGCCGCCGCCGGGGAGCTGTTTTTT.

This clone was observed a handful of times. This rearrangement joins TRBV14 to TRBJ2-1; 10 nucleotides match TRBD2. CDR1 and CDR2 (germline): SGHDN, FVKESK. Trimming removed 4 bases from V and 7 bases from J; junction bases left unmatched: 10. The CDR3 loop spans 16 amino acids. CDR3 in amino acids: CASSPRLAGEGNEQFF. The CDR3 bases are TGTGCCAGCAGCCCCCGTCTAGCGGGAGAGGGGAATGAGCAGTTCTTC.

The V and J genes are TRBV7-9 and TRBJ2-1, with TRBD1 matching 11 bases. CDR3 size: 16 residues. J gave up 3 bases and V 1 base, and 2 bases lay outside the gene matches. The V gene's germline CDR1 is SEHNR and CDR2 FQNEAQ (reference sequence). CDR3 nucleotide sequence: TGTGCCAGCAGCTTAGGGGACAGGGGGAACTACAATGAGCAGTTCTTC. Protein: CASSLGDRGNYNEQFF. Supplemented by reference TRBV7-9 and TRBJ2-1, the full variable domain reads DTGVSQNPRHKITKRGQNVTFRCDPISEHNRLYWYRQTLGQGPEFLTYFQNEAQLEKSRLLSDRFSAERPKGSFSTLEIQRTEQGDSAMYLCASSLGDRGNYNEQFFGPGTRLTVL.